Below, 26 T cell receptor beta chains from the same sample are listed, as sequenced in a study of cytomegalovirus exposure and HLA in healthy donors (TCRdb year 2017). The library was generated by the immunoSEQ multiplex PCR assay. TCRdb limited this immuneACCESS table to in-frame rearrangements with V and J called. A share of clones is missing; checked studies link under half to unresolved V genes, and the rest is unexplained. The sample table shows a few hundred thousand clones, and about nine tenths are seen once. The top ten clonotypes cover 0.65% to 0.95% of the sample. The sequenced sample was PBMCs. These receptors all come from a woman younger than 30 in good health and CMV-seronegative.

The V gene is TRBV28, the J gene TRBJ2-7; maybe TRBD1 (5 bases). Germline V CDR1 and CDR2: MDHEN, SYDVKM. This CDR3 is built from 15 residues. The germline V and J ends were trimmed by 5 bases and 2 bases, with 16 bases remaining between them. The CDR3 nucleotides read TGTGCCAGCAGTGTGCAGGGTATTAGAACCTACGAGCAGTACTTC. As protein: CASSVQGIRTYEQYF.

This chain connects TRBV27 to TRBJ2-2; TRBD1 is a possible D gene (5 bases). CDR1 is MNHEY, CDR2 SMNVEV, per germline (reference sequence). This CDR3 is built from 16 residues. Trimming left V 2 bases short and J 4 bases short, with 14 bases between. The CDR3 region is CASSLLGVDGTGELFF. DNA for the CDR3: TGTGCCAGCAGTTTACTAGGGGTCGACGGCACCGGGGAGCTGTTTTTT.

This rearrangement joins TRBV5-7 to TRBJ2-7, with a possible D match to TRBD1 (6 bases). TRBV5-7 is sorted into the ORF group, with uncertain function. V lost 0 bases and J 0 bases, leaving 10 bases between the germline ends. The CDR3 extends over 15 amino acids. The CDR3 loop is CASSLGGGSSYEQYF. For the CDR3, the DNA is TGTGCCAGCAGCTTGGGAGGGGGAAGCTCCTACGAGCAGTACTTC.

This chain connects TRBV30 to TRBJ1-1, with a possible D match to TRBD1 (5 bases). The V end lost 4 bases, the J end lost 0 bases, and 12 bases lay between the germline ends. Germline values: CDR1 GTSNPN, CDR2 SVGIG (reference sequence). The CDR3 extends over 14 amino acids. CDR3 nucleotides: TGTGCCTGGACCCAGGGACTTATGAACACTGAAGCTTTCTTT. Translated, it gives CAWTQGLMNTEAFF.

The V call is TRBV27, the J call TRBJ2-7, with D maybe TRBD2 (7 bases). The CDR3 contains 15 residues. Germline assignment: CDR1 MNHEY and CDR2 SMNVEV (reference sequence). Deletions cut 6 bases from V and 1 base from J, with 16 bases between. Here the CDR3 DNA reads TGTGCCAGCAGCCGTACAGGGACTAATTCCTACGAGCAGTACTTC. It specifies CASSRTGTNSYEQYF.

The rearrangement joins TRBV21-1 to TRBJ1-2. TRBV21-1 has pseudogene status. The CDR3 is made up of 13 amino acids. CDR3 amino acids: CASRPAVNYGYTF. The CDR3 region has the DNA TGTGCCAGCCGACCCGCGGTTAACTATGGCTACACCTTC.

The gene calls are TRBV10-2 and TRBJ1-2; TRBD1 might be the D (6 bases). Trimming shortened V by 0 bases and J by 7 bases, and 15 bases separated the two germline ends. The CDR3 has 15 amino acids. Germline V gene sequence: CDR1 WSHSY, CDR2 SAAADI. The CDR3 nucleotides are TGCGCCAGCAGTGAGTCGACGGGGGGCGCAGGTGGCTACACCTTC. This codes for CASSESTGGAGGYTF.

The chain employs TRBV5-1 and TRBJ2-3; TRBD1 aligns across 7 bases. V dropped 1 base and J dropped 6; count of bases not matched to a gene: 5. The CDR3 has 14 residues. Germline assignment: CDR1 SGHRS and CDR2 YFSETQ. This CDR3 reads CASSLTGDRDTQYF. The CDR3, as DNA: TGCGCCAGCAGCTTGACAGGGGATAGGGATACGCAGTATTTT.

The chain carries TRBV7-8 and TRBJ1-5, with 11 bases that match TRBD1. Germline values: CDR1 SGHVS, CDR2 FQNEAQ. The CDR3 is made up of 18 amino acids. V trimming: 1 base; J trimming: 3 bases; junction bases outside the gene matches: 8. CDR3 DNA sequence: TGTGCCAGCAGCTTAGGGCCGGGACAGGGGGGGCCCAATCAGCCCCAGCATTTT. It translates to CASSLGPGQGGPNQPQHF.

The chain is built from TRBV7-8 and TRBJ2-7; 14 nucleotides match TRBD2. V dropped 0 bases and J dropped 2; count of bases not matched to a gene: 6. CDR1 and CDR2 (germline): SGHVS, FQNEAQ. The CDR3 is 18 amino acids. This CDR3 reads CASSLAGLAGAGAYEQYF. CDR3 DNA sequence: TGTGCCAGCAGCTTAGCGGGACTAGCGGGGGCGGGGGCCTACGAGCAGTACTTC.

The V and J genes are TRBV2 and TRBJ2-3; a weak D match, TRBD1 (6 bases). This CDR3 is 14 amino acids long. Per germline, CDR1 SNHLY and CDR2 FYNNEI. V was cut by 11 bases and J by 7 bases, with 22 bases left in between. CDR3 sequence: CAVGTQGLQNTQYF. CDR3 bases: TGTGCCGTGGGAACTCAGGGGCTACAAAATACGCAGTATTTT.

The J gene is TRBJ2-7, the V gene TRBV30; TRBD2 aligns across 8 bases. CDR3 length: 15 residues. Germline lookup yields CDR1 GTSNPN and CDR2 SVGIG (reference sequence). V lost 2 bases, J lost 5 bases, and 11 bases stayed unmatched. CDR3 sequence reads: CAWSWASGRNNEQYF. In nucleotides, the CDR3 is TGTGCCTGGAGTTGGGCGAGCGGGAGAAATAACGAGCAGTACTTC.

CDR3 DNA: TGTGCCAGCAGCTCAACCCACAGGGGAGGTTCCTACGAGCAGTACTTC. Its translation is CASSSTHRGGSYEQYF. The chain joins TRBV7-9 to TRBJ2-7, with D possibly being TRBD1 (7 bases). Trimming took off 4 bases at V and 1 base at J, with 17 bases between the two ends. The germline V gene has CDR1 SEHNR and CDR2 FQNEAQ (reference sequence). The CDR3 is made up of 16 amino acids.

The chain is built from TRBV27 and TRBJ2-1; 11 nucleotides align to TRBD2. This CDR3 spans 15 amino acids. In germline, CDR1 is MNHEY, CDR2 SMNVEV (reference sequence). The V and J ends lost 3 bases and 4 bases, in that order; junction bases with no gene match: 2. CDR3 sequence reads: CASSFRTSGYNEQFF. Here the CDR3 DNA reads TGTGCCAGCAGTTTTAGGACTAGCGGGTACAATGAGCAGTTCTTC.

The chain has TRBV2 and TRBJ2-1; 12 bases map to TRBD1. Germline lookup yields CDR1 SNHLY and CDR2 FYNNEI. This CDR3 has 15 amino acids. V shed 5 bases, J shed 7 bases, and the junction held 6 bases outside the gene matches. Written as DNA, the CDR3 is TGTGCCAGCAGTTACCGGGACAGGGGGCATAATGAGCAGTTCTTC. This translates into CASSYRDRGHNEQFF.

The rearrangement links TRBV18 to TRBJ1-2; D is uncertain. This CDR3 is built from 13 residues. CDR1 and CDR2 (germline): KGHSH, LQKENI. Trimming removed 6 bases from V and 3 bases from J, with 11 bases in between. The CDR3 sequence: CASSPDGDYGYTF. DNA for the CDR3: TGTGCCAGCTCCCCGGACGGGGACTATGGCTACACCTTC.

This CDR3 reads CASSPLATGNQPQHF. As DNA, the CDR3 is TGTGCCAGCTCACCTCTTGCCACGGGCAATCAGCCCCAGCATTTT. The chain employs TRBV6-1 and TRBJ1-5; no clear D gene. The CDR3 loop spans 15 amino acids. CDR1 and CDR2 from the germline V gene are MNHNS and SASEGT. V was trimmed by 8 bases and J by 2 bases, leaving 16 bases between them.

On this clone: Other DNA sequences of this sample code for an identical CDR3. The rearrangement joins TRBV9 to TRBJ1-1; D gene uncertain. This CDR3 is built from 13 residues. V lost 4 bases and J lost 1, with 8 bases in between. Germline CDR1 SGDLS, CDR2 YYNGEE. CDR3 protein: CASSLGRNTEAFF. The CDR3 nucleotides read TGTGCCAGCAGCCTGGGGAGGAACACTGAAGCTTTCTTT.

The V and J genes are TRBV7-9 and TRBJ2-7; 8 nucleotides align to TRBD1. The germline V gene has CDR1 SEHNR and CDR2 FQNEAQ (reference sequence). Trimming removed 5 bases from V and 2 bases from J; junction bases left unmatched: 8. The CDR3 contains 15 residues. This chain's CDR3 is CASSRGQGSAYEQYF. The CDR3 nucleotides read TGTGCCAGCAGCCGAGGACAGGGATCCGCCTACGAGCAGTACTTC.

This clone has more than one count but fewer than ten. This rearrangement joins TRBV6-5 to TRBJ2-3; D unresolved. Trimming shortened V by 6 bases and J by 2 bases, and 12 bases separated the two germline ends. The CDR3 consists of 14 residues. Germline assignment: CDR1 MNHEY and CDR2 SVGAGI. The CDR3 DNA reads TGTGCCAGCAGCCCCGGAGAGACCACAGATACGCAGTATTTT. Amino acid sequence: CASSPGETTDTQYF.

This clone was recorded only once. The V call is TRBV29-1, the J call TRBJ2-5, with a weak D call TRBD2 (6 bases). Germline CDR1 and CDR2: SQVTM and ANQGSEA. The V end was cut by 7 bases, the J end by 4 bases, with 13 bases between. This CDR3 is built from 12 residues. Here the CDR3 DNA reads TGCAGCGGCTGGCAGGGAGGAGAGACCCAGTACTTC. It is translated as CSGWQGGETQYF.

V gene TRBV28 combines with J gene TRBJ2-3; maybe TRBD2 (6 bases). The CDR3 has 17 amino acids. Germline-derived CDR1 and CDR2 are MDHEN and SYDVKM. The V and J ends lost 3 bases and 2 bases respectively, with 18 bases between them. CDR3 DNA sequence: TGTGCCAGCAGTTTGGGACTCGATCGCAGGAACACAGATACGCAGTATTTT. This translates into CASSLGLDRRNTDTQYF.

The chain employs TRBV18 and TRBJ1-1; a weak D match, TRBD1 (5 bases). Germline V gene data show CDR1 as KGHSH and CDR2 as LQKENI. The CDR3 spans 14 residues. V lost 3 bases and J 0 bases, leaving 8 bases between the germline ends. Here the CDR3 DNA reads TGTGCCAGCTCACCGACAGTGCTGAACACTGAAGCTTTCTTT. Translated, it gives CASSPTVLNTEAFF.

The V gene is TRBV2, the J gene TRBJ1-2; 9 bases agree with TRBD1. This CDR3 region has 18 residues. Germline loops: CDR1 SNHLY, CDR2 FYNNEI. V lost 4 bases to trimming and J lost 3 bases; unmatched junction nucleotides: 15. The CDR3 coding sequence is TGTGCCAGCAGTGGGGCCATGGACAGGGGTTTCGGGGACTATGGCTACACCTTC. Translation gives CASSGAMDRGFGDYGYTF.

This clone was counted between two and nine times. The V call is TRBV30, the J call TRBJ2-2, with 9 bases aligning to TRBD1. The germline CDR1 and CDR2 sequences are GTSNPN and SVGIG (reference sequence). V dropped 1 base and J dropped 6; count of bases not matched to a gene: 6. The CDR3 runs to 15 residues. The CDR3: CAWSGDRAPAGELFF. The CDR3 DNA is TGTGCCTGGAGTGGGGACAGGGCTCCCGCCGGGGAGCTGTTTTTT. Full variable domain (outside the CDR3, taken from reference TRBV30 and TRBJ2-2): SQTIHQWPATLVQPVGSPLSLECTVEGTSNPNLYWYRQAAGRGLQLLFYSVGIGQISSEVPQNLSASRPQDRQFILSSKKLLLSDSGFYLCAWSGDRAPAGELFFGEGSRLTVL.

The chain's CDR3 is CATSRDRKGAGEKLFF. The CDR3 DNA reads as TGTGCCACCAGCAGAGATCGAAAGGGGGCGGGTGAAAAACTGTTTTTT. The rearrangement uses TRBV15 and TRBJ1-4; 7 bases align to TRBD1. J was trimmed by 7 bases and V by 0 bases; bases with no gene match: 8. Germline values: CDR1 LNHNV, CDR2 YYDKDF (reference sequence). This CDR3 region has 16 residues. The whole variable domain, filled in from reference TRBV15 and TRBJ1-4, reads DAMVIQNPRYQVTQFGKPVTLSCSQTLNHNVMYWYQQKSSQAPKLLFHYYDKDFNNEADTPDNFQSRRPNTSFCFLDIRSPGLGDTAMYLCATSRDRKGAGEKLFFGSGTQLSVL.